Listed below are T cell receptor beta chains from one sample, sequenced in a study of identical twins. TCRdb re-called the 5' RACE reads with MiXCR, one entry per CDR3 protein. The data show under 1 million distinct CDR3 sequences, roughly 12% seen once. These data were likewise used in another study, on yellow fever vaccine responses in identical twins.

The sample consisted of PBMCs. These receptors all stem from a young woman in good health. Both conserved end residues are part of each CDR3. The D gene is left open where the match is weak. A clone size is listed for some rows: how often the clone was seen (once, few, many), or a class if it is expanded.

d_gene	abundance	v_gene	j_gene	CDR3aa	CDR3nt
.	few	TRBV18	TRBJ2-3	CASSPLALGTTDTQYF	TGTGCCAGCTCACCATTAGCTTTGGGCACCACAGATACGCAGTATTTT
.	many	TRBV4-1	TRBJ1-6	CASSQLQGIPSPLHF	TGCGCCAGCAGCCAACTCCAGGGTATCCCCTCACCCCTCCACTTT
.	.	TRBV29-1	TRBJ2-4	CSVEDMGELAKNIQYF	TGCAGCGTTGAAGATATGGGTGAGCTAGCCAAAAACATTCAGTACTTC
.	few	TRBV29-1	TRBJ2-1	CSVAVGEQFF	TGCAGCGTTGCGGTCGGTGAGCAGTTCTTC
.	few	TRBV4-2	TRBJ2-3	CASSHSLGGQPTDTQYF	TGTGCCAGCAGCCATTCCCTCGGAGGACAGCCCACAGATACGCAGTATTTT
.	few	TRBV12-3/TRBV12-4	TRBJ2-2	CASCSGRELFF	TGTGCCAGCTGCTCAGGTCGGGAGCTGTTTTTT
.	.	TRBV13	TRBJ2-2	CASDASWRDGNTGELFF	TGTGCCAGCGACGCCAGTTGGCGGGATGGTAACACCGGGGAGCTGTTTTTT
.	few	TRBV6-1	TRBJ2-5	CASSSFWEETQYF	TGTGCCAGCAGCTCGTTCTGGGAGGAGACCCAGTACTTC
.	.	TRBV11-2	TRBJ1-1	CASSSRRLRVNTEAFF	TGTGCCAGCAGCTCCCGTCGTCTAAGGGTGAACACTGAAGCTTTCTTT
TRBD1	few	TRBV10-2	TRBJ2-3	CASRRPGGGTDTQYF	TGCGCCAGCAGGAGGCCAGGGGGTGGCACAGATACGCAGTATTTT
TRBD1	few	TRBV6-1	TRBJ1-5	CASSEAGGANQPQHF	TGTGCCAGCAGTGAAGCAGGGGGCGCGAATCAGCCCCAGCATTTT
.	.	TRBV7-6	TRBJ2-5	CASSLLVYREETQYF	TGTGCCAGCAGCTTACTCGTTTACAGGGAAGAGACCCAGTACTTC
TRBD2	.	TRBV19	TRBJ2-1	CASSIWRGAYNEQFF	TGTGCCAGTAGTATCTGGCGGGGGGCTTACAATGAGCAGTTCTTC
.	.	TRBV24-1	TRBJ2-1	CATSEVVGGGVDDEQFF	TGTGCCACCAGTGAGGTGGTGGGAGGGGGTGTGGACGATGAGCAGTTCTTC
TRBD2	.	TRBV2	TRBJ2-3	CASQTPREGPSTDTQYF	TGTGCCAGTCAAACCCCGCGGGAGGGCCCGAGCACAGATACGCAGTATTTT
.	few	TRBV2	TRBJ1-1	CASSEQGPNTEAFF	TGTGCCAGCAGCGAGCAGGGGCCGAACACTGAAGCTTTCTTT
TRBD2	.	TRBV20-1	TRBJ2-1	CSARQGLASNEQFF	TGCAGTGCTAGACAAGGACTAGCGAGCAATGAGCAGTTCTTC
TRBD1	.	TRBV4-1	TRBJ2-5	CASSPSQGVGETQYF	TGCGCCAGCAGCCCCTCCCAGGGGGTAGGGGAGACCCAGTACTTC
TRBD2	.	TRBV27	TRBJ2-5	CASRRLPSGSTETQYF	TGTGCCAGCAGACGCTTGCCTAGCGGGAGTACGGAGACCCAGTACTTC
TRBD2	many	TRBV27	TRBJ2-2	CASSFRGGGTGELFF	TGTGCCAGCAGTTTTCGGGGGGGCGGTACCGGGGAGCTGTTTTTT
.	few	TRBV6-1	TRBJ1-5	CASSAGGTDNQPQHF	TGTGCCAGCAGCGCCGGGGGTACCGACAATCAGCCCCAGCATTTT
.	.	TRBV2	TRBJ1-1	CASTTWGGHTEAFF	TGTGCCAGCACCACTTGGGGGGGGCATACTGAAGCTTTCTTT
TRBD2	.	TRBV7-3	TRBJ2-2	CASSLKAGSGLAGWNTGELFF	TGTGCCAGCAGCTTAAAAGCAGGGTCGGGACTAGCGGGATGGAACACCGGGGAGCTGTTTTTT
.	.	TRBV7-9	TRBJ1-1	CASSLVTQSTEAFF	TGTGCCAGCAGCTTAGTGACCCAGAGTACTGAAGCTTTCTTT
.	few	TRBV20-1	TRBJ2-3	CSARDNRGADTQYF	TGCAGTGCTAGAGATAATCGGGGGGCCGATACGCAGTATTTT
TRBD1	.	TRBV7-9	TRBJ1-2	CASSLVGWDRHNYGYTF	TGTGCCAGCAGCTTAGTCGGATGGGACAGGCATAACTATGGCTACACCTTC